This T cell receptor beta chain was observed in a study of T cells in Graves' hyperthyroidism and ophthalmopathy. Amplified regions were TCR beta CDR3 sequences from RNA transcripts. The HTBI primer set served for first-round RT-PCR of the TCR CDR3. TCRdb used MiXCR to reprocess the multiplex PCR reads, holding one entry per CDR3 protein. In the table there are around 500,000 distinct CDR3 sequences, 14% of which are singletons. The CDR3 extends over 11 amino acids. Germline V CDR1 and CDR2: SGHRS, YFSETQ. Ten or more counts support this clonotype. One end of the junction is discordant with germline, which a read error may explain. Stable Graves' hyperthyroidism meant no ophthalmopathy progression within 18 months. In patients aged 18 to 65, hyperthyroidism was newly diagnosed, with duration under 2 months.

This receptor was taken from a woman younger than 35 with Graves' hyperthyroidism. Sequenced: blood. V gene TRBV5-1 combines with J gene TRBJ2-5, with 9 bases matching TRBD2. In DNA form, the CDR3 reads TGTGCCAGCAGCGGGGGGGAGACCCAGTACTTC. It is translated as CASSGGETQYF.